The text below deals with one T cell receptor (beta chain). Data came from immunoSEQ multiplex PCR; TCRdb stores just in-frame clones and leaves some out. Altogether under 150,000 clones are present, roughly 84% being singletons, with the ten largest covering 5.5%. Trimming shortened V by 8 bases and J by 0 bases, and 15 bases separated the two germline ends. CDR1 is GTSNPN and CDR2 is SVGIG in the germline V gene (reference sequence). The CDR3 extends over 14 amino acids. This specimen belongs to a study of blood T cell repertoires in COVID-19. The TCR originated in a man aged 35-49 years with acute COVID-19. Sequencing was carried out using PBMCs or T cells enriched from blood (not recorded which). The rearrangement joins TRBV30 to TRBJ2-3; perhaps TRBD2 as D (6 bases). The CDR3 loop is CAVSRDLSTDTQYF. DNA for the CDR3: TGTGCCGTCTCGCGGGACCTTAGCACAGATACGCAGTATTTT.